Below are 11 T cell receptor beta chains sequenced from a single sample in a study of spatial heterogeneity in lung cancer. Time point indicated: sample taken at primary tumor resection. Study conclusions and caveats: How many expanded intratumoral alpha and beta TCRs were present tracked the tumor mutation count, which was a count of nonsynonymous mutations.

TCRdb re-analysed the 5' RACE reads in MiXCR, keeping a single row per CDR3 protein. The sample has 800 or so distinct CDR3 sequences, roughly 14% seen once. These receptors have no identified antigens. The material was lung tumor tissue, obtained at surgery. These receptor sequences come from a male donor with early-stage non-small cell lung cancer.

In its sample, this clonotype was seen a few times. This beta chain appears as a stray read in a library generated for alpha chains; its size is not informative. The V gene is TRBV7-2, the J gene TRBJ2-5; 7 positions agree with TRBD2. The CDR3 totals 15 residues. Germline V gene sequence: CDR1 SGHTA, CDR2 FQGNSA. The junction had 8 bases not matched to a gene; V was cut back by 3 bases and J by 4 bases. The CDR3 DNA follows: TGTGCCAGCAGCTTTCGGGCTAGCGGAGGAGAGACCCAGTACTTC. Translating it yields CASSFRASGGETQYF.

As concerns this clonotype: Found in a library prepared for alpha chains, this beta chain is an off-target read, and its abundance has little meaning. The V gene is TRBV5-1, the J gene TRBJ1-4; 7 bases match TRBD1. Trimming at V came to 2 bases and at J to 7 bases, leaving 5 bases not matched to a gene. Germline assignment: CDR1 SGHRS and CDR2 YFSETQ. The CDR3 consists of 14 residues. The CDR3 loop reads CASSFQGDGEKLFF. CDR3 in DNA: TGCGCCAGCAGCTTCCAGGGGGACGGTGAAAAACTGTTTTTT.

This clonotype is labeled as large. Because the library targeted alpha chains, this beta chain is an off-target read whose size means little. The gene calls are TRBV20-1 and TRBJ1-5; weak D call: TRBD1 (5 bases). V lost 6 bases and J 3 bases, leaving 12 bases between the germline ends. Germline assignment: CDR1 DFQATT and CDR2 SNEGSKA (reference sequence). This CDR3 region has 13 residues. The CDR3 DNA is TGCAGTGCAGACAGAACTTACAATCAGCCCCAGCATTTT. Translating it yields CSADRTYNQPQHF.

This clonotype counts as medium-sized. Found in a library prepared for alpha chains, this beta chain is an off-target read, and its abundance has little meaning. The V call is TRBV6-6, the J call TRBJ2-1, with 10 bases identical to TRBD2. This CDR3 region has 14 residues. Germline CDR1 reads MNHNY; CDR2 reads SVGAGI (reference sequence). Unmatched junction bases numbered 5, after V lost 6 bases and J lost 6 bases. The chain's CDR3 is CASRTAGGPNEQFF. CDR3 in DNA: TGTGCCAGCAGGACAGCGGGAGGGCCCAATGAGCAGTTCTTC.

Details on this clonotype: This beta chain appears as a stray read in a library generated for alpha chains; its size is not informative. The genes are TRBV6-5 and TRBJ2-1; 7 bases are shared with TRBD2. This CDR3 region has 14 residues. CDR1 is MNHEY, CDR2 SVGAGI, per germline. The junction had 11 bases not matched to a gene; V was cut back by 8 bases and J by 7 bases. This CDR3 reads CASLGSGAPNEQFF. CDR3 nucleotide sequence: TGTGCCAGCCTTGGGAGCGGGGCTCCGAATGAGCAGTTCTTC.

This clonotype is categorized as medium-sized. A library made for alpha chains picked up this beta chain off target, so its size means little. The rearrangement uses TRBV7-9 and TRBJ2-3; the D gene is possibly TRBD1 (5 bases). This CDR3 has 14 residues. Trimming removed 5 bases from V and 4 bases from J, with 13 bases in between. Looked up from germline, CDR1 is SEHNR and CDR2 is FQNEAQ (reference sequence). The CDR3 sequence is CASSIRLGPDTQYF. In DNA, the CDR3 is TGTGCCAGCAGCATACGGCTGGGGCCAGATACGCAGTATTTT.

Judged by abundance, this clonotype is hyperexpanded (1% or more). Because the library targeted alpha chains, this beta chain is an off-target read whose size means little. The chain uses TRBV29-1 and TRBJ1-1; no reliable D call. The V gene's germline CDR1 is SQVTM and CDR2 ANQGSEA. CDR3 length: 13 amino acids. Trimming removed 6 bases at V and 4 bases at J, with 15 bases between. DNA of the CDR3: TGCAGCGTCACGGAGGGATCGGGCACTGAAGCTTTCTTT. Its translation: CSVTEGSGTEAFF.

This clonotype was found a few times. Within a library made for alpha chains, this beta chain is off target, and its count is uninformative. The J gene is TRBJ1-1, the V gene TRBV5-5, with D unclear. Germline CDR1 and CDR2: SGHKS and YYEKEE (reference sequence). V dropped 1 base and J dropped 1 base, with 5 bases sitting between them. The CDR3 is 13 residues long. CDR3 bases: TGTGCCAGCAGCTTGTTGGAGAACACTGAAGCTTTCTTT. This translates into CASSLLENTEAFF.

This clonotype rates as medium-sized. Found in a library prepared for alpha chains, this beta chain is an off-target read, and its abundance has little meaning. V usage is TRBV3-1 and J usage is TRBJ1-6; perhaps TRBD1 as D (5 bases). The V gene's germline CDR1 is LGHDT and CDR2 YNNKEL (reference sequence). CDR3 length: 17 residues. Trimming shortened V by 0 bases and J by 3 bases, and 12 bases separated the two germline ends. The CDR3 coding sequence is TGTGCCAGCAGCCAAGAGTGGGGGGGGTACTATAATTCACCCCTCCACTTT. Amino acid sequence: CASSQEWGGYYNSPLHF.

This clonotype is judged large. This beta chain lies outside the target of a library built for alpha chains; its clone size means little. This sequence joins TRBV7-8 and TRBJ2-1; D unresolved. CDR1 is SGHVS and CDR2 is FQNEAQ in the germline V gene. The V gene lost 3 bases and the J gene lost 8 bases, with 8 bases spanning the gap. This CDR3 region has 12 residues. CDR3 residues: CASSFFRDEQFF. The CDR3 DNA sequence: TGTGCCAGCAGCTTTTTCCGTGATGAGCAGTTCTTC.

Of note for this clonotype: The library was built for alpha chains, so this beta chain is an off-target read and its size means little. The V and J genes are TRBV5-6 and TRBJ1-1; D gene ambiguous. V was cut by 4 bases and J by 4 bases, with 17 bases left in between. The CDR3 spans 15 residues. The germline CDR1 and CDR2 sequences are SGHDT and YYEEEE. The CDR3: CASSPDPDGLTEAFF. In DNA form, the CDR3 reads TGTGCCAGCAGCCCCGACCCGGACGGGCTCACTGAAGCTTTCTTT.